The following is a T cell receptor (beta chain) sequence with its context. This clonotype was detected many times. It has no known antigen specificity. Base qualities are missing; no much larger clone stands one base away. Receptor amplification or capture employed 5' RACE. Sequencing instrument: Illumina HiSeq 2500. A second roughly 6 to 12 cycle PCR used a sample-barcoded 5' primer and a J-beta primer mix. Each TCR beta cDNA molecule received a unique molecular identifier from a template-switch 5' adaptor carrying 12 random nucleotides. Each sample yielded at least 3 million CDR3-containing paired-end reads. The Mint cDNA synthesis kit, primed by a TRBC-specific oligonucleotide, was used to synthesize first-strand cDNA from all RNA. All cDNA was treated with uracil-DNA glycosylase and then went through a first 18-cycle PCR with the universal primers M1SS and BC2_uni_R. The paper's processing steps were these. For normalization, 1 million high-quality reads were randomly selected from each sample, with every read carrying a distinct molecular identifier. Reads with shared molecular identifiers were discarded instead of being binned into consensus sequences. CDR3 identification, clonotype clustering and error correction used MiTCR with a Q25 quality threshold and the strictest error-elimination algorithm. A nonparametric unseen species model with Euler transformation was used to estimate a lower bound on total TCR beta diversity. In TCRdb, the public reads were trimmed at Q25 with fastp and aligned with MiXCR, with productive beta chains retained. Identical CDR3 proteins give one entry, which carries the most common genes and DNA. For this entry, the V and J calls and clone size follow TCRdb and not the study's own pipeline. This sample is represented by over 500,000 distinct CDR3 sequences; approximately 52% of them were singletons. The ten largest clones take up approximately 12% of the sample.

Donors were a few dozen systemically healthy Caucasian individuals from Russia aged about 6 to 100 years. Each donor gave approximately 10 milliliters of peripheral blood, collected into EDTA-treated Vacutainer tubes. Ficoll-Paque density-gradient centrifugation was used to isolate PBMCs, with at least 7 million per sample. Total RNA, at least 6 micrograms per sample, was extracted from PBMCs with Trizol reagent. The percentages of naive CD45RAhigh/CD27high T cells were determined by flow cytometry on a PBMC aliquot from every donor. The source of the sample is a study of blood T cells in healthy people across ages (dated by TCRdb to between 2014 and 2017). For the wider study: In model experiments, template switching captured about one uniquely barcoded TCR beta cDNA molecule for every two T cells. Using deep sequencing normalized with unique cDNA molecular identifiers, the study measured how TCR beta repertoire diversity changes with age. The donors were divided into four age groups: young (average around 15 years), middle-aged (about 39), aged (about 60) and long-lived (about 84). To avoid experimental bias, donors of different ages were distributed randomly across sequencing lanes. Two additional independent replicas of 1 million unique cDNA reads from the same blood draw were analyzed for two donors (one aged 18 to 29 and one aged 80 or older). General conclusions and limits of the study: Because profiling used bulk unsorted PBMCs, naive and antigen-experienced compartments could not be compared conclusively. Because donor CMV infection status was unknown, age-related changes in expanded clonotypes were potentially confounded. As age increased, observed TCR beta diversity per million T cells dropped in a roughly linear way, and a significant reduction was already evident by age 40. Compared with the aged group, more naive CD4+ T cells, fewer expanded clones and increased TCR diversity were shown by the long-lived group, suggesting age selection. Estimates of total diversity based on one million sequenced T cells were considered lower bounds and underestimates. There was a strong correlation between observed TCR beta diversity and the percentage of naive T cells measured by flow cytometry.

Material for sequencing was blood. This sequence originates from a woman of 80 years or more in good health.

DNA sequence: TGTGCCAGCAGCTTAGGTGATGGCCACGTCAATGAGCAGTTCTTC. Translated, this is CASSLGDGHVNEQFF. This receptor chain uses TRBV11-3 and TRBJ2-1, with no D gene named confidently. According to the germline V gene, CDR1 reads SGHNT and CDR2 reads YENEEA. Spanning cysteine to phenylalanine, the CDR3 consists of 15 amino acids. Left in the record is the CDR3 DNA by itself, 45 bases read in frame from the first base. V sheds 1 base and J sheds 6 bases, leaving 13 bases between their ends.